These 27 T cell receptor beta chains were sequenced from one sample in a study of ipilimumab plus nivolumab after autologous stem cell transplantation. TCRdb's copy holds only in-frame clones and misses some; the assay was immunoSEQ multiplex PCR. The sample has about 15,000 clones, roughly 79% seen once; the top ten hold 10%. Sequenced material: PBMCs, taken in a trial of ipilimumab plus nivolumab as post-transplant consolidation. These receptors came from a male donor with diffuse large B-cell lymphoma.

The chain joins TRBV6-4 to TRBJ2-1; TRBD2 might be the D (7 bases). CDR3 size: 15 residues. Germline assignment: CDR1 MRHNA and CDR2 SNTAGT. V shed 8 bases and J shed 4 bases, with 18 bases lying between them. Written as DNA, the CDR3 is TGTGCCAGCTCGTGGGGGGGGGCCGAATACAATGAGCAGTTCTTC. It codes for CASSWGGAEYNEQFF.

The CDR3 loop reads CAWISIGGPNYGYTF. The CDR3 DNA reads TGTGCCTGGATCTCAATTGGGGGGCCTAACTATGGCTACACCTTC. The rearrangement joins TRBV30 to TRBJ1-2, with D perhaps matching TRBD1 (6 bases). CDR1 is GTSNPN and CDR2 is SVGIG in the germline V gene (reference sequence). Trimming pared 4 bases from V and 0 bases from J, leaving 15 bases between. CDR3 length equals 15 residues.

V is TRBV7-2 and J is TRBJ1-1; tentatively, D is TRBD1 (6 bases). V was trimmed by 1 base and J by 3 bases, leaving 12 bases between them. The CDR3 is made up of 15 amino acids. Germline V gene sequence: CDR1 SGHTA, CDR2 FQGNSA. The CDR3 nucleotides are TGTGCCAGCAGCTTAGAGGGGGGGCGATACACTGAAGCTTTCTTT. This gives the protein CASSLEGGRYTEAFF.

CDR3 nucleotide sequence: TGTGCCTGGAGTGAGGGACAGCTTAGCAATCAGCCCCAGCATTTT. Encoded protein: CAWSEGQLSNQPQHF. The chain couples TRBV30 to TRBJ1-5, with 7 bases aligning to TRBD1. Germline V gene data show CDR1 as GTSNPN and CDR2 as SVGIG (reference sequence). With 1 base clipped from V and 0 bases from J, the junction kept 3 bases outside the gene matches. The CDR3 sequence is 15 residues long.

This rearrangement joins TRBV5-4 to TRBJ1-2; a possible D gene is TRBD1 (5 bases). The CDR3 contains 15 residues. Germline V gene lookup returns CDR1 SGHNT and CDR2 YYREEE (reference sequence). Trimming cost V 5 bases and J 2 bases, with 16 bases left between them. CDR3 DNA sequence: TGTGCCAGCAGTCAAGCGATCAGGGACAACTATGGCTACACCTTC. This sequence encodes CASSQAIRDNYGYTF.

The gene calls are TRBV7-9 and TRBJ2-1, with 7 bases that match TRBD2. This CDR3 has 15 residues. Germline trimming cut 1 base from V and 8 bases from J; bases unmatched to any gene: 8. CDR1 and CDR2 (germline): SEHNR, FQNEAQ (reference sequence). CDR3 DNA sequence: TGTGCCAGCAGCTTAGGGGAGGGCACCCGTCATGAGCAGTTCTTC. It translates to CASSLGEGTRHEQFF.

Sample share makes this clone medium-sized. The chain has TRBV6-6 and TRBJ2-7; 7 bases align to TRBD2. CDR1 and CDR2 from the germline V gene are MNHNY and SVGAGI (reference sequence). The CDR3 sequence is 13 residues long. The V gene end was trimmed by 6 bases and the J gene end by 6 bases; junction bases not matched to a gene: 8. The chain's CDR3 is CASSSDSGGEQYF. The DNA for the CDR3 is TGTGCCAGCAGCTCCGACTCGGGAGGCGAGCAGTACTTC.

The V gene is TRBV19, the J gene TRBJ2-7; 7 bases map to TRBD2. This CDR3 is built from 16 residues. V lost 6 bases, J lost 3 bases, and 14 bases stayed unmatched. Germline values: CDR1 LNHDA, CDR2 SQIVND (reference sequence). The CDR3 spells CASSALGGVKVYEQYF. Written as DNA, the CDR3 is TGTGCCAGTAGCGCTTTGGGGGGGGTAAAGGTCTACGAGCAGTACTTC.

The chain is built from TRBV19 and TRBJ2-5; 15 bases fit TRBD2. CDR1 LNHDA and CDR2 SQIVND come from the germline V gene (reference sequence). V shed 5 bases and J 5 bases; nucleotides not matched to a gene: 3. The CDR3 has 15 amino acids. CDR3 residues: CASSPGLAGGETQYF. CDR3 coding DNA: TGTGCCAGTAGTCCTGGACTAGCGGGAGGGGAGACCCAGTACTTC. Based on the CDR3 plus reference TRBV19 and TRBJ2-5, the full variable domain is DGGITQSPKYLFRKEGQNVTLSCEQNLNHDAMYWYRQDPGQGLRLIYYSQIVNDFQKGDIAEGYSVSREKKESFPLTVTSAQKNPTAFYLCASSPGLAGGETQYFGPGTRLLVL.

The chain carries TRBV19 and TRBJ2-2; D is possibly TRBD2 (5 bases). V was pared by 6 bases and J by 0 bases, with 11 bases between. The CDR3 contains 15 residues. The germline CDR1 and CDR2 sequences are LNHDA and SQIVND (reference sequence). The CDR3 DNA follows: TGTGCCAGTAGCTTCCGGGGATCGAACACCGGGGAGCTGTTTTTT. As protein: CASSFRGSNTGELFF.

This chain connects TRBV4-1 to TRBJ2-5; 13 bases align to TRBD2. This CDR3 contains 15 residues. The V gene end was trimmed by 6 bases and the J gene end by 5 bases; junction bases not matched to a gene: 6. Germline assignment: CDR1 MGHRA and CDR2 YSYEKL. The CDR3 spells CASRPRLAGGETQYF. CDR3 nucleotides: TGCGCCAGCAGGCCCAGACTAGCGGGGGGTGAGACCCAGTACTTC.

V and J are TRBV11-1 and TRBJ1-1, with 7 bases that match TRBD1. Germline trimming cut 3 bases from V and 1 base from J; bases unmatched to any gene: 5. Germline lookup yields CDR1 SGHAT and CDR2 FQDESV (reference sequence). The CDR3 length is 15 residues. Written as DNA, the CDR3 is TGTGCCAGCAGCTTTTGGACAGGTCAGAACACTGAAGCTTTCTTT. Translated, it gives CASSFWTGQNTEAFF.

Regarding this clone: A read error may be the cause here, since a much bigger clone is one base away. The chain links TRBV4-2 to TRBJ2-3, with 11 bases matching TRBD2. This CDR3 region has 17 residues. The germline gives CDR1 LGHNA, CDR2 YNFKEQ. J lost 4 bases, V lost 2 bases, and 8 bases had no gene match. The CDR3 here is CASSQTLSGGASDTQYF. The CDR3 bases are TGTGCCAGCAGCCAAACGCTTAGCGGGGGGGCCTCAGATACGCAGTATTTT.

The genes are TRBV4-2 and TRBJ2-1; 7 bases are shared with TRBD2. J was trimmed by 8 bases and V by 4 bases; bases with no gene match: 5. This CDR3 is 13 amino acids long. Germline V gives CDR1 LGHNA, CDR2 YNFKEQ. Written as DNA, the CDR3 is TGTGCCAGCAGCCGCCCTGGGGGGGATGAGCAGTTCTTC. It yields the protein CASSRPGGDEQFF.

The V gene is TRBV5-1, the J gene TRBJ2-3; D might be TRBD2 (5 bases). This CDR3 is built from 15 residues. Germline CDR1 SGHRS, CDR2 YFSETQ. V lost 0 bases and J lost 3, with 11 bases in between. CDR3 amino acids: CASSLAGVWTDTQYF. In nucleotides, the CDR3 is TGCGCCAGCAGCTTGGCCGGGGTTTGGACAGATACGCAGTATTTT.

The chain is built from TRBV6-5 and TRBJ2-2; no reliable D call. Germline assignment: CDR1 MNHEY and CDR2 SVGAGI. This CDR3 is 11 amino acids long. Trimming cost V 6 bases and J 5 bases, with 4 bases left between them. The CDR3 spells CASRTTGELFF. CDR3 bases: TGTGCCAGCAGAACTACCGGGGAGCTGTTTTTT.

The table lists this clone with a count of one. The chain links TRBV7-9 to TRBJ2-1; 7 bases are shared with TRBD2. The CDR3 runs to 14 residues. V lost 6 bases and J lost 3; bases outside the gene matches: 5. Germline CDR1 and CDR2: SEHNR and FQNEAQ (reference sequence). In nucleotides, the CDR3 is TGTGCCAGCAGTCGCGGGGGTGGCTACAATGAGCAGTTCTTC. Amino acids: CASSRGGGYNEQFF.

V gene TRBV6-1 combines with J gene TRBJ1-5, with a tentative D call TRBD1 (6 bases). CDR1 and CDR2 (germline): MNHNS, SASEGT. V lost 2 bases and J lost 6, with 20 bases in between. CDR3 length: 17 residues. Here the CDR3 reads CASSESRGLLLGQPQHF. The CDR3, as DNA: TGTGCCAGCAGTGAAAGCAGGGGTCTCCTGCTTGGTCAGCCCCAGCATTTT.

This clone occurred a few times. The chain links TRBV10-1 to TRBJ1-1; D unresolved. The CDR3 is 13 residues long. Germline V gene lookup returns CDR1 WNHNN and CDR2 SYGVQD (reference sequence). Trimming shortened V by 2 bases and J by 3 bases, and 7 bases separated the two germline ends. CDR3 sequence reads: CASSEDSDTEAFF. For the CDR3, the DNA is TGCGCCAGCAGTGAGGATTCGGACACTGAAGCTTTCTTT.

The chain employs TRBV5-6 and TRBJ2-3; D gene ambiguous. V was clipped by 0 bases and J by 8 bases, with 10 bases between them. The CDR3 totals 13 residues. Germline CDR1 is SGHDT and CDR2 is YYEEEE. As DNA, the CDR3 is TGTGCCAGCAGCTTGGGAACCCGCGGTACGCAGTATTTT. Its protein is CASSLGTRGTQYF.

The rearrangement uses TRBV6-5 and TRBJ2-7; D not certain. Trimming removed 2 bases at V and 0 bases at J, with 2 bases between. This CDR3 region has 12 residues. In germline, CDR1 is MNHEY, CDR2 SVGAGI. The CDR3 nucleotides are TGTGCCAGCAGTTACCCCTCCTACGAGCAGTACTTC. It is translated as CASSYPSYEQYF.

The chain couples TRBV7-9 to TRBJ2-1; 11 bases line up with TRBD1. Germline V gene lookup returns CDR1 SEHNR and CDR2 FQNEAQ (reference sequence). The CDR3 consists of 17 residues. V shed 4 bases, J shed 4 bases, and the junction held 9 bases outside the gene matches. The DNA of the CDR3 is TGTGCCAGCAGCTCGAACACCGGGACAGGGGGTTACAATGAGCAGTTCTTC. Its translation: CASSSNTGTGGYNEQFF.

This clone occurred a few times. The chain uses TRBV30 and TRBJ2-3; no reliable D call. Deletions cut 7 bases from V and 1 base from J, with 12 bases between. The CDR3 is 13 amino acids. Germline V lookup: CDR1 GTSNPN, CDR2 SVGIG (reference sequence). CDR3 sequence reads: CALSSLGTDTQYF. In DNA form, the CDR3 reads TGTGCCTTGTCCTCCTTAGGCACAGATACGCAGTATTTT. The entire variable domain, with the rest obtained from reference TRBV30 and TRBJ2-3, is as follows: SQTIHQWPATLVQPVGSPLSLECTVEGTSNPNLYWYRQAAGRGLQLLFYSVGIGQISSEVPQNLSASRPQDRQFILSSKKLLLSDSGFYLCALSSLGTDTQYFGPGTRLTVL.

The gene calls are TRBV27 and TRBJ2-2, with TRBD2 matching over 8 bases. The CDR3 spans 18 residues. The V gene end was trimmed by 0 bases and the J gene end by 3 bases; junction bases not matched to a gene: 9. Germline CDR1 MNHEY, CDR2 SMNVEV (reference sequence). CDR3 loop: CASSLSSLAGRYTGELFF. CDR3 nucleotides: TGTGCCAGCAGTTTATCGTCCCTAGCGGGTCGGTACACCGGGGAGCTGTTTTTT.

The V gene is TRBV5-1, the J gene TRBJ2-3; TRBD2 matches 9 bases. Germline assignment: CDR1 SGHRS and CDR2 YFSETQ. The CDR3 has 16 amino acids. The V and J ends lost 4 bases and 2 bases, in that order; junction bases with no gene match: 8. CDR3 residues: CASSLSAGGITDTQYF. The DNA for the CDR3 is TGCGCCAGCAGCCTTTCAGCGGGGGGAATCACAGATACGCAGTATTTT.

As for this clone: Other DNA variants within this sample encode the same CDR3. The chain uses TRBV5-1 and TRBJ2-2; D perhaps matches TRBD1 (6 bases). Germline-derived CDR1 and CDR2 are SGHRS and YFSETQ. Trimming took off 0 bases at V and 3 bases at J, with 6 bases between the two ends. This CDR3 has 14 amino acids. For the CDR3, the DNA is TGCGCCAGCAGCTTGGAGGGGGACACCGGGGAGCTGTTTTTT. Translating gives CASSLEGDTGELFF.

This clone ranks as medium-sized. The chain recombines TRBV5-1 with TRBJ1-1; a possible D gene is TRBD1 (5 bases). The germline gives CDR1 SGHRS, CDR2 YFSETQ. CDR3 length: 13 residues. V was trimmed by 3 bases and J by 6 bases, leaving 12 bases between them. CDR3 nucleotides: TGCGCCAGCAGCTGGACTTGGGGGGCTGAAGCTTTCTTT. Protein: CASSWTWGAEAFF.